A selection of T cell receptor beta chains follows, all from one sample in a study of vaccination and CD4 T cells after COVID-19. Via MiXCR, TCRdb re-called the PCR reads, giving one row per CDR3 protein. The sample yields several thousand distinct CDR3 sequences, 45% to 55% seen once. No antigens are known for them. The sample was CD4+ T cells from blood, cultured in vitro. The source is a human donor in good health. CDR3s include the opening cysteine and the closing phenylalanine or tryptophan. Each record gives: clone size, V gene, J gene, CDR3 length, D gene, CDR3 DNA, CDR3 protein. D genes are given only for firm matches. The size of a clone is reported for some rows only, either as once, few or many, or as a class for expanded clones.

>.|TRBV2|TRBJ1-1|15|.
TGTGCCAGCAGTGTACACCCCCCAGAGAACACTGAAGCTTTCTTT
CASSVHPPENTEAFF
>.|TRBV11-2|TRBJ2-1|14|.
TGTGCCAGCAGCTTACGGGGGGACAACAATGAGCAGTTCTTC
CASSLRGDNNEQFF
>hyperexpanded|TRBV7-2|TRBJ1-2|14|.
TGTGCCAGCAGCTTCTATCAGACGGAGCGGGGCTACACCTTC
CASSFYQTERGYTF
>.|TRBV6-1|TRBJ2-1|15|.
TGTGCCAGCAGTCGTACGGGCAACCACTACAATGAGCAGTTCTTC
CASSRTGNHYNEQFF
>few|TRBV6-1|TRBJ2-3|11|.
TGTGCCAGCATTTTTACAGATACGCAGTATTTT
CASIFTDTQYF
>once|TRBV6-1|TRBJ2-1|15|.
TGTGCCAGCAATAAGCGGACCGACTCCTACAATGAGCAGTTCTTC
CASNKRTDSYNEQFF
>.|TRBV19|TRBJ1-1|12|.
TGTGCCAGTAGTATCACGGCCACGCGGTTTTTCTTT
CASSITATRFFF
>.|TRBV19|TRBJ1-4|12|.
TGTGCCAGCGGCAGGGCCAACGAAAAACTGTTTTTT
CASGRANEKLFF
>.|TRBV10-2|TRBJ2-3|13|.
TGCGCCAGCACGGTAACTAGCACAGATACGCAGTATTTT
CASTVTSTDTQYF
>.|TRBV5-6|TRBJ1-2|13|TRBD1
TGTGCCAGCAACCGACAGGGTGCCTTTGGCTACACCTTC
CASNRQGAFGYTF
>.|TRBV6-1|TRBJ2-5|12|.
TGTGCCAGCAGTGAAGCTAGCGAGACCCAGTACTTC
CASSEASETQYF
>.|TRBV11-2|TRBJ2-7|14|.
TGTGCCAGCAGCCTATCTGGACAGCTCGACGAGCAGTACTTC
CASSLSGQLDEQYF
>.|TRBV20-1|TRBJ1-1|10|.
TGCAGTGCGCTAGACCTTGAAGCTTTCTTT
CSALDLEAFF
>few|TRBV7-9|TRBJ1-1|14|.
TGTGCCAGCAGCTTCAAAGGGATGAACACTGAAGCTTTCTTT
CASSFKGMNTEAFF
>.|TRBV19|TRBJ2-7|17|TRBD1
TGTGCCAGTAGTAGGGACAGGGGGCAGGTCGGCAGCTACGAGCAGTACTTC
CASSRDRGQVGSYEQYF
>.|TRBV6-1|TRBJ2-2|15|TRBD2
TGTGCCAGCAGACCCACCTGGGGGAGGGCCGGGGAGCTGTTTTTT
CASRPTWGRAGELFF
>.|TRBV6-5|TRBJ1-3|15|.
TGTGCCAGCAGTTACTCGCCGGGGGCAGGAAACACCATATATTTT
CASSYSPGAGNTIYF
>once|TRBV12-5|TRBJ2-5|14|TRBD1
TGTGCTAGTGGACGGGACAGCACCCAAGAGACCCAGTACTTC
CASGRDSTQETQYF
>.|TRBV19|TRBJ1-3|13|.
TGTGCCAGTAGGGGTATCTCTGGAAACACCATATATTTT
CASRGISGNTIYF
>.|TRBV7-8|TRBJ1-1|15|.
TGTGCCAGCAGCTTCGTAACAGGGATCGGCACTGAAGCTTTCTTT
CASSFVTGIGTEAFF
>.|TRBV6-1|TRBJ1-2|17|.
TGTGCCAGCAGTGAATCACGAACAGCCTCCGCCCCCTATGGCTACACCTTC
CASSESRTASAPYGYTF
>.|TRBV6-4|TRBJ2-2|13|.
TGTGCCAGCAGTGACTCGGACACCGGGGAGCTGTTTTTT
CASSDSDTGELFF
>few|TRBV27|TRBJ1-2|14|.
TGTGCCAGCAGGGCAGAAGGAGCGAACTATGGCTACACCTTC
CASRAEGANYGYTF
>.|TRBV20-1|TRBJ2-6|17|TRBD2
TGCAGTGCTACCAGGACTAGCGGCTCTGGCGGGGCCAACGTCCTGACTTTC
CSATRTSGSGGANVLTF
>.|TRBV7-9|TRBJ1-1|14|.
TGTGCCTGTCAAAGATCCGGGAAGAACACTGAAGCTTTCTTT
CACQRSGKNTEAFF
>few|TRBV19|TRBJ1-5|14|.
TGTGCCAGTAGTATCGAGGGGGGAGATCAGCCCCAGCATTTT
CASSIEGGDQPQHF
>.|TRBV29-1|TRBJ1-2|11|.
TGCAGCGTCGGAGGGTTCTATGGCTACACCTTC
CSVGGFYGYTF
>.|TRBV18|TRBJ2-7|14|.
TGTGCCAGCTCACCAATCAGTTCAGGACGCGAGCAGTACTTC
CASSPISSGREQYF
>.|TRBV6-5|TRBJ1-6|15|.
TGTGCCAGCAGTTACTGGCGGGGAGGACTTTCACCCCTCCGCTTT
CASSYWRGGLSPLRF
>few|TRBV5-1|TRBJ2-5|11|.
TGCGCCAGCAGCGCGGAAGAGACCCAGTACTTC
CASSAEETQYF
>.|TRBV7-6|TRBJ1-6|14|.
TGTGCCAGCAGCCCGGGGCTCGATAATTCACCCCTCCACTTT
CASSPGLDNSPLHF